This TCR beta chain was found in a study of somatic mutations in cytotoxic T cells in rheumatoid arthritis. Study-level information: Before any treatment began, more than 25 ml EDTA peripheral blood was collected from patients right after diagnosis. In some cases, T-cell populations stained with V beta antibodies were flow-sorted at nearly 100% purity, and these included V beta1+ cells sequenced for TCRB. Study conclusions and caveats: Healthy controls showed no age-related rise in CD8+ clonality, whereas rheumatoid arthritis patients did.

Each population, CD4+ and CD8+ cells, was isolated by positive magnetic bead selection and checked for purity by flow cytometry. Produced via immunoSEQ multiplex PCR; TCRdb's table is partial and in-frame only. The sample records under 13,000 clones, roughly 70% being singletons. The sample holds one count of this clone. Antigen: not known. The sequence was obtained from an adult with rheumatoid arthritis. Sequenced sample: CD8+ T cells sorted from blood.

The CDR3 sequence: CASSRHLWTGVNQPQHF. The CDR3, as DNA: TGTGCCAGCAGCCGACACCTATGGACAGGCGTCAATCAGCCCCAGCATTTT. The chain carries TRBV7-3 and TRBJ1-5; 7 positions match TRBD1. The germline V gene has CDR1 SGHTA and CDR2 FQGTGA. The CDR3 length is 17 residues. J gave up 3 bases and V 5 bases, and 13 bases lay outside the gene matches.